The following is a T cell receptor (beta chain) sequence with its context. Its antigen is as yet unknown. These data originate in a study of Ad26.COV2.S vaccination and SARS-CoV-2 variants. The wider study: Among those in the COV1001 Ad26.COV2.S trial arm was the donor. Intramuscular Ad26.COV2.S doses were given once or twice, 56 days apart.

The CDR3 consists of 12 residues. Germline V CDR1 and CDR2: LNHDA, SQIVND (reference sequence). The germline V and J ends were trimmed by 6 bases and 7 bases, with 7 bases remaining between them. Sequenced by immunoSEQ multiplex PCR; TCRdb stores in-frame clones only, minus some. This sample has about 500,000 clones, with 80% to 90% found just once. Treatment in this sample: approximately 18 received Ad26.COV2.S at low or high dose, single or two shots; 5 received placebo; per-sample allocation not given. Samples came from day 63 after the first vaccine or placebo injection. This adult donor, from Boston, was 18-55 years old. General study results and limits: Relative to placebo recipients, vaccine recipients exhibited elevated spike-specific TCR breadth.

The sample was peripheral blood, taken in a trial of Ad26.COV2.S vaccine versus placebo. V usage is TRBV19 and J usage is TRBJ1-6; D remains unclear. This clonotype originated in a person between 18 and 65 years old who received the Ad26.COV2.S COVID-19 vaccine or a placebo. Written as DNA, the CDR3 is TGTGCCAGTAGGGTGGGGAATTCACCCCTCCACTTT. This gives the protein CASRVGNSPLHF.